A single sample is the source of the 29 T cell receptor beta chains below, sequenced in a study of blood T cells in healthy people across ages. The authors ran a second PCR of about 6 to 11 cycles using a sample-barcoded 5' primer and a J-beta primer mix. In TCRdb, the 5' RACE reads were re-called with MiXCR into one record per CDR3 protein. Found here are 700,000 to 850,000 distinct CDR3 sequences, approximately 35% of them singletons; the top ten hold 13%. The sample was blood. The receptors originated from a man in his late teens or twenties in good health.

The chain is built from TRBV9 and TRBJ1-1; no reliable D call. The CDR3 is 14 amino acids. From germline, CDR1 is SGDLS and CDR2 YYNGEE. V lost 0 bases and J 4 bases, leaving 10 bases between the germline ends. The CDR3 region has the DNA TGTGCCAGCAGCGTAGAAATGACCTCCACTGAAGCTTTCTTT. This translates into CASSVEMTSTEAFF.

On this clonotype: At one of its ends the junction is not consistent with the germline gene, which may arise from a read error. The chain joins TRBV6-5 to TRBJ1-2; 12 nucleotides match TRBD1. Looked up from germline, CDR1 is MNHEY and CDR2 is SVGAGI. This CDR3 spans 14 amino acids. The CDR3 is CASSYGTGGYGCTF. The DNA for the CDR3 is TGTGCCAGCAGTTACGGGACAGGGGGCTATGGCTGCACCTTC.

This clonotype came up many times. V is TRBV20-1 and J is TRBJ2-4; a weak D match, TRBD1 (5 bases). The CDR3 loop spans 12 amino acids. From germline, CDR1 is DFQATT and CDR2 SNEGSKA (reference sequence). V gave up 2 bases and J gave up 8 bases, with 10 bases separating them. CDR3 nucleotides: TGCAGTGCTAGAACAGGTCCGGACATTCAGTACTTC. Translation: CSARTGPDIQYF.

This clonotype was seen at least ten times. The rearrangement links TRBV5-1 to TRBJ2-1; no clear D gene. CDR3 size: 13 residues. Germline V lookup: CDR1 SGHRS, CDR2 YFSETQ. The germline V and J ends were trimmed by 5 bases and 8 bases, with 14 bases remaining between them. CDR3 in amino acids: CASRSARADEQFF. The CDR3 nucleotides are TGCGCCAGCAGATCGGCTCGGGCCGATGAGCAGTTCTTC.

This clonotype came up a few times. The J gene is TRBJ2-7, the V gene TRBV7-2; TRBD2 matches at 9 bases. CDR1 is SGHTA, CDR2 FQGNSA, per germline. This CDR3 region has 15 residues. The V gene end was trimmed by 1 base and the J gene end by 3 bases; junction bases not matched to a gene: 4. CDR3 nucleotide sequence: TGTGCCAGCAGCTTAGAAGCGGGGGGTTACTACGAGCAGTACTTC. It translates to CASSLEAGGYYEQYF.

As to this clonotype: This may be a read error, as it is one base from a much larger clone. The CDR3: CASSQVRAENYEQYF. The CDR3 bases are TGCGCCAGCAGCCAAGTCCGAGCGGAAAACTACGAGCAGTACTTC. The chain recombines TRBV4-1 with TRBJ2-7; a weak D match, TRBD2 (5 bases). The CDR3 consists of 15 residues. With 1 base removed from V and 3 bases from J, the gap between germline ends came to 13 bases. Germline CDR1 reads MGHRA; CDR2 reads YSYEKL.

This clonotype came up a few times. The CDR3 DNA is TGTGCCAGCAGCGACCGGGACAGGAACATGCATTTT. Protein product: CASSDRDRNMHF. This chain uses TRBV2 with TRBJ1-5; 8 bases are a match to TRBD1. CDR1 is SNHLY, CDR2 FYNNEI, per germline. J was trimmed by 15 bases and V by 6 bases; bases with no gene match: 10. The CDR3 spans 12 residues.

Points on this clonotype: A read error may produce the germline difference seen at one junction end. In nucleotides, the CDR3 is TGTGCCACCAGTCCGGACAGCACCTACAATGAGCAGTACTTC. Protein product: CATSPDSTYNEQYF. This chain links TRBV10-3 with TRBJ2-7; maybe TRBD1 (6 bases). Germline CDR1 ENHRY, CDR2 SYGVKD. The CDR3 totals 14 residues.

The table lists this clonotype with a few counts. CDR3 bases: TGCAGCGCCCGGTCGGCGGGAGGAGAGACCCAGTACTTC. It codes for CSARSAGGETQYF. The rearrangement uses TRBV29-1 and TRBJ2-7, with 8 nucleotides matching TRBD2. The J call could be wrong; TRBJ2-5 is a better fit for the DNA end. This CDR3 has 13 residues. Germline-derived CDR1 and CDR2 are SQVTM and ANQGSEA.

The rearrangement joins TRBV20-1 to TRBJ2-5; no firm D call. Between the trimmed V and J ends, which lost 7 bases and 11 bases, there was a span of 20 bases. The germline CDR1 and CDR2 sequences are DFQATT and SNEGSKA (reference sequence). CDR3 length: 12 amino acids. In nucleotides, the CDR3 is TGCAGTGTTGGCGAGTATGGCTTTGAGCAGTACTTC. This encodes CSVGEYGFEQYF.

The chain employs TRBV30 and TRBJ1-1; 12 bases fit TRBD1. CDR1 and CDR2 from the germline V gene are GTSNPN and SVGIG (reference sequence). J was trimmed by 4 bases and V by 0 bases; bases with no gene match: 9. This CDR3 is built from 17 residues. CDR3 sequence: CAWSVRDRGRGGTEAFF. In DNA form, the CDR3 reads TGTGCCTGGAGTGTACGGGACAGGGGGCGCGGAGGCACTGAAGCTTTCTTT.

This clonotype was observed a few times. This sequence joins TRBV27 and TRBJ1-6, with D perhaps TRBD1 (5 bases). The germline V and J ends were trimmed by 6 bases and 7 bases, with 16 bases remaining between them. Germline values: CDR1 MNHEY, CDR2 SMNVEV (reference sequence). This CDR3 contains 15 residues. CDR3 in amino acids: CASRPPGNYNSPLHF. CDR3 coding DNA: TGTGCCAGCAGGCCCCCAGGGAACTACAATTCACCCCTCCACTTT.

This clonotype was seen many times. This chain joins TRBV15 and TRBJ1-5, with TRBD1 as a possible D gene (5 bases). Germline V lookup: CDR1 LNHNV, CDR2 YYDKDF (reference sequence). Trimming stripped 0 bases from V and 4 bases from J, with 10 bases between. The CDR3 spans 15 residues. CDR3 region: CATSRDRAPNQPQHF. As DNA, the CDR3 is TGTGCCACCAGCAGAGACAGGGCGCCTAATCAGCCCCAGCATTTT.

Only a few counts were recorded for this clonotype. The junction and the germline gene differ at one end; a read error may be behind it. The chain is built from TRBV7-9 and TRBJ1-1; D unclear. In germline, CDR1 is SEHNR, CDR2 FQNEAQ (reference sequence). This CDR3 region has 13 residues. The CDR3 DNA sequence: TGTGCCCGCAGCCCCAGATCCAACACTGAAGCTTTCTTT. It is translated as CARSPRSNTEAFF.

The table lists this clonotype with a few counts. J is TRBJ2-7 and V is TRBV20-1; TRBD2 aligns across 14 bases. The J call could be wrong; TRBJ2-5 is a better fit for the DNA end. CDR1 is DFQATT and CDR2 is SNEGSKA in the germline V gene (reference sequence). The CDR3 is made up of 15 amino acids. The CDR3 DNA sequence: TGCAGTGCTAGGGAGGGACTAGCGGGGGAGGGGACCCAGTACTTC. It encodes CSAREGLAGEGTQYF.

In this sample, this clonotype turned up a few times. V usage is TRBV12-3 or TRBV12-4 and J usage is TRBJ1-1; D gene uncertain. There are 14 residues in the CDR3. V was trimmed by 7 bases and J by 4 bases, leaving 16 bases between them. CDR3 sequence (DNA): TGTGCCAGCAACGACGACATTCTCCCCACTGAAGCTTTCTTT. The encoded protein is CASNDDILPTEAFF.

The chain has TRBV7-2 and TRBJ2-7; 9 nucleotides match TRBD2. The J call is uncertain, as TRBJ2-5 better fits the DNA end. Germline V gives CDR1 SGHTA, CDR2 FQGNSA. The CDR3 loop spans 16 amino acids. Here the CDR3 reads CASSAIAGAVGETQYF. The CDR3 nucleotides read TGTGCCAGCAGCGCTATAGCGGGAGCGGTTGGGGAGACCCAGTACTTC.

This clonotype has a handful of counts. J is TRBJ2-5 and V is TRBV7-8; D may be TRBD1 or TRBD2 (5 bases each). Germline V gene data show CDR1 as SGHVS and CDR2 as FQNEAQ. CDR3 length equals 12 residues. The germline V and J ends were trimmed by 6 bases and 5 bases, with 10 bases remaining between them. For the CDR3, the DNA is TGTGCCAGCAGGGGACGGCGGGAGACCCAGTACTTC. It encodes CASRGRRETQYF.

This clonotype was seen a handful of times. This rearrangement joins TRBV29-1 to TRBJ1-2; TRBD1 might be the D (6 bases). The ends were cut back, 6 bases at V and 6 bases at J, with 8 bases in the middle. The V gene's germline CDR1 is SQVTM and CDR2 ANQGSEA. There are 10 residues in the CDR3. In DNA, the CDR3 is TGCAGCGTGCCAGGGGATGGCTACACCTTC. Its protein product is CSVPGDGYTF. Variable domain in full (rest from reference TRBV29-1 and TRBJ1-2): SAVISQKPSRDICQRGTSLTIQCQVDSQVTMMFWYRQQPGQSLTLIATANQGSEATYESGFVIDKFPISRPNLTFSTLTVSNMSPEDSSIYLCSVPGDGYTFGSGTRLTVV.

This clonotype was counted a few times. The rearrangement joins TRBV12-5 to TRBJ1-1, with D uncertain. Germline CDR1 reads LGHNT; CDR2 reads FRNRAP. The CDR3 length is 13 residues. V lost 7 bases and J lost 0, with 9 bases in between. The CDR3 reads CASAATLNTEAFF. CDR3 nucleotide sequence: TGTGCTAGTGCCGCGACCTTGAACACTGAAGCTTTCTTT.

The chain couples TRBV28 to TRBJ1-5; D unclear. Germline V gene sequence: CDR1 MDHEN, CDR2 SYDVKM. V lost 5 bases and J 6 bases, leaving 11 bases between the germline ends. The CDR3 is 13 residues long. As DNA, the CDR3 is TGTGCCAGCAGTCCCTATCACGGTCAGCCCCAGCATTTT. This gives the protein CASSPYHGQPQHF.

The chain carries TRBV15 and TRBJ1-1; D perhaps matches TRBD1 (5 bases). The V end was cut by 7 bases, the J end by 6 bases, with 15 bases between. CDR1 and CDR2 from the germline V gene are LNHNV and YYDKDF (reference sequence). This CDR3 contains 13 residues. CDR3 in amino acids: CATTEGLGAEAFF. CDR3 bases: TGTGCCACCACCGAAGGCCTGGGGGCTGAAGCTTTCTTT.

This clonotype was seen a handful of times. The junction departs from the called germline gene at one end, perhaps through a read error. V is TRBV7-7 and J is TRBJ2-1, with D perhaps TRBD1 or TRBD2 (6 bases each). The CDR3 sequence is 14 residues long. Per the germline V gene, CDR1 is SSHAT and CDR2 is FNYEAQ (reference sequence). The CDR3 spells CASSAPGAYNEQFF. The CDR3 region has the DNA TGTGCTAGCAGCGCGCCGGGGGCATACAATGAGCAGTTCTTC. Supplemented by reference TRBV7-7 and TRBJ2-1, the full variable domain reads GAGVSQSPRYKVTKRGQDVTLRCDPISSHATLYWYQQALGQGPEFLTYFNYEAQPDKSGLPSDRFSAERPEGSISTLTIQRTEQRDSAMYRCASSAPGAYNEQFFGPGTRLTVL.

The chain carries TRBV29-1 and TRBJ2-1; TRBD2 aligns across 10 bases. V lost 2 bases to trimming and J lost 7 bases; unmatched junction nucleotides: 11. The CDR3 is 16 residues long. CDR1 SQVTM and CDR2 ANQGSEA come from the germline V gene. DNA for the CDR3: TGCAGCGTTGAAAAACGGGGGAGCGGGGGGGCGAATGAGCAGTTCTTC. This gives the protein CSVEKRGSGGANEQFF.

The chain uses TRBV6-2 or TRBV6-3 and TRBJ2-1, with D unresolved. Germline V CDR1 and CDR2: MNHEY, SVGEGT. This CDR3 contains 13 residues. Trimming pared 5 bases from V and 13 bases from J, leaving 18 bases between. CDR3 protein: CASSDGAGTTQFF. CDR3 nucleotides: TGTGCCAGCAGTGACGGCGCAGGAACTACACAGTTCTTC.

This sequence joins TRBV20-1 and TRBJ1-1; D is perhaps TRBD1 (6 bases). This CDR3 contains 14 residues. Trimming took 0 bases from V and 5 from J, leaving 13 bases between them. Germline CDR1 is DFQATT and CDR2 is SNEGSKA (reference sequence). The DNA of the CDR3 is TGCAGTGCTAGAGAGGGGGGGCCGGGAACTGAAGCTTTCTTT. Translated: CSAREGGPGTEAFF.

The chain couples TRBV7-2 to TRBJ1-5, with D unclear. CDR3 size: 11 residues. Per germline, CDR1 SGHTA and CDR2 FQGNSA. V lost 6 bases and J 10 bases, leaving 10 bases between the germline ends. The CDR3 loop is CASSFLKPQHF. As DNA, the CDR3 is TGTGCCAGCAGTTTTTTGAAACCCCAGCATTTT.

This clonotype has a handful of counts. The chain couples TRBV7-8 to TRBJ2-5, with 9 positions matching TRBD2. CDR3 length: 15 residues. V dropped 7 bases and J dropped 5; count of bases not matched to a gene: 11. The germline V gene encodes CDR1 SGHVS and CDR2 FQNEAQ. In DNA form, the CDR3 reads TGTGCCAGCATCCCAGGAATAGCGGGGGCTGAGACCCAGTACTTC. This encodes CASIPGIAGAETQYF.

Concerning this clonotype itself: One end of the junction does not line up with germline, which may come from a read error. The chain is built from TRBV6-2 or TRBV6-3 and TRBJ2-7; D possibly corresponds to TRBD1 (6 bases). From germline, CDR1 is MNHEY and CDR2 SVGEGT. The CDR3 is 14 amino acids. CDR3 residues: CTSSYSTGSYEQYF. CDR3 nucleotides: TGTACCAGCAGTTACTCGACAGGCTCCTACGAGCAGTACTTC.